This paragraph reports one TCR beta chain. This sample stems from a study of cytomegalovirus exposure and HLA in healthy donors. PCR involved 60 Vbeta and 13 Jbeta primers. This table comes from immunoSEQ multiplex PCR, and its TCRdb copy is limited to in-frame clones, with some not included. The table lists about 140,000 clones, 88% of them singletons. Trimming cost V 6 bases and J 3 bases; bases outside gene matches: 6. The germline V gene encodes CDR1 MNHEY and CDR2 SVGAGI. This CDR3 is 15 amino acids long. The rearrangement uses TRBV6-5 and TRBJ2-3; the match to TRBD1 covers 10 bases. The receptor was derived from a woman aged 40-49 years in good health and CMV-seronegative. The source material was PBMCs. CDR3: CASSMTGGRTDTQYF. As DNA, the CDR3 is TGTGCCAGCAGCATGACAGGGGGCAGGACAGATACGCAGTATTTT.